The subject of this entry is one T cell receptor (beta chain). Germline V gene lookup returns CDR1 SGHNT and CDR2 YENEEA. CDR3 size: 13 residues. Trimming removed 3 bases at V and 8 bases at J, with 11 bases between. This sample stems from a study of OX40 agonist ivuxolimab in advanced cancers. The assay was immunoSEQ multiplex PCR, and TCRdb's table has in-frame clones only and misses some. The profile shows 30,000 to 40,000 clones, around four fifths of them singletons. This receptor was identified in an adult with an advanced solid tumor such as melanoma, head and neck, liver or kidney cancer. The material was CD4+ or CD8+ T cells sorted from blood, obtained in a trial of the OX40 agonist ivuxolimab. The V call is TRBV11-3, the J call TRBJ2-1; no clear D gene. The CDR3 spells CASSFSPADEQFF. The CDR3 region has the DNA TGTGCCAGCAGCTTTTCCCCCGCTGATGAGCAGTTCTTC.